This TCR beta chain was documented in a study of shared clonotypes between healthy human individuals (dated by TCRdb to 2018 to 2021). Background on the whole study: A couple of women and a few men aged 18 to 49 years were included in the cohort. To increase sequencing depth and limit assay-specific biases, TCR repertoire library preparation and sequencing were carried out by different laboratories using diverse techniques. For each donor, CD4 naive and CD4 memory were each run on three plates, CD8 naive on two plates, and CD8 memory on one plate. To estimate repertoire size and how much clonotype sharing occurs between individuals, the study deeply sequenced the blood TCR repertoires of five healthy adults. Per donor, leukapheresis produced somewhere between about 0.94 and 9.5 billion PBMCs.

The paper's findings and limits, for the study overall: Estimated clonotype richness was generally larger for naive than for memory subsets. Even with the large sequencing depth, rarefaction of the sorted-subset datasets indicated that sequencing was incomplete. The small number of donors limited the genetic and exposure-history diversity represented. About 5% of naive CD4, approximately 3.7% of naive CD8, roughly 2.5% of memory CD4, and approximately 0.4% of memory CD8 clonotypes were shared across several donors. Pairwise subsampling led to the expectation that sequencing depth would affect the degree of clonotype sharing among donors. Higher generation probabilities were observed for clonotypes shared by all four sorted-subset donors than for non-shared clonotypes. Sampling was limited to blood, and TCR repertoires in tissue likely differ from TCR repertoires in blood.

Counted from cysteine to phenylalanine, this CDR3 has 17 amino acids. The only DNA kept is the CDR3, 51 bases in frame from the first base. V drops 2 bases and J drops 5 bases, leaving 18 bases in between. Looking up the germline V gene (reference sequence) yields CDR1 LNHNV and CDR2 YYDKDF. In the case of this clone: There is no known antigen for this receptor. Base qualities were left out, and no much larger clone turns up one base away.

The donors were healthy, HIV-negative adults with no recently reported acute infections or vaccinations. All donors were Caucasian adults living in Nashville, Tennessee, USA. CD4+ T cells were enriched by magnetic negative selection; naive cells were then positively selected on CD45RA, and the negative fraction formed the memory subset. After blood collection by leukapheresis, PBMCs were isolated using Ficoll-Histopaque density gradient centrifugation and then cryopreserved in the vapor phase of liquid nitrogen. Analytical flow cytometry was used to check the purity and quantity of each magnetically sorted T cell population. Genomic DNA was isolated from every sorted fraction and measured by UV absorbance on a Nanodrop 2000c. Using the deep immunoSEQ assay, TCR CDR3 regions were amplified from genomic DNA by multiplex PCR. For each cell subset, the extracted genomic DNA was distributed evenly across all wells of several immunoSEQ 96-well plates, and each plate served as one replicate. For sorted subsets, each replicate PCR was loaded with roughly 200 ng genomic DNA, equivalent to 32,000 or so T cell genomes. The purified libraries were quantified using a Qubit 3.0 fluorometer, sized with a Bioanalyzer 2100, and then quantified again using the KAPA Library Quantification kit. A separate single-read 150-cycle Illumina NextSeq 550 flow cell was used to sequence each immunoSEQ 96-well plate. The original pipeline was this. Because the immunoSEQ output held only junctional sequences and lacked quality scores, the filtering could not match the filtering applied to full-length reads. To assign V/J genes and CDR3, sequences were annotated against IMGT germline references using PyIR, a Python wrapper for IgBLAST v1.9. Reads were removed for weak V/J assignments (E-value above 1e-6), missing CDR3, stop codons, out-of-frame junctions, or ambiguous translated residues. V3J clonotypes were defined by identical inferred V gene, J gene, and CDR3 amino acid sequence. To compute the percentage overlap between repertoires, the number of shared unique clonotypes was divided by the size of the smaller repertoire. Three approaches were used to assess repertoire richness: RTK rarefaction, the Chao1 estimator, and Recon v2.1 estimates of unobserved clonotypes. For all TCRbeta clonotypes obtained by the gDNA method from several donors, generation probabilities were computed with OLGA. Imported from immuneACCESS, the table was reduced by TCRdb to in-frame sequences with V and J called. These copies leave out some clones; in studies compared against another copy, an unresolved V gene accounts for under half, and the cause of the remainder is not known. V and J calls plus clone size are reproduced from that table; the DNA served to infer D and trimming. A total of about 2.4 million clones appear in this sample, 80% to 95% of them only once. The ten biggest clones cover 0.35% to 0.45% of the sample.

The TCR sequence derives from a man younger than 35 in good health. Some clones in this sample may be carry-over from other donors' samples. The sequenced material came from naive CD4+ T cells from PBMCs. In the paper's terms, the cell subset or site label means: CD45RA+ positively selected. The chain couples TRBV15 to TRBJ1-4, and possibly TRBD1, on 5 matching bases. The CDR3 sequence is CATSRTPPGRANEKLFF. In nucleotide form, the sequence is TGTGCCACCAGCAGAACCCCGCCGGGCAGGGCAAATGAAAAACTGTTTTTT.